The entry that follows covers one TCR beta chain sequence. Its specificity is unknown. All donors qualified as healthy HIV-negative adults and had experienced no recent acute infections or vaccinations. Every one of the donors was a Caucasian adult that lived in Nashville, Tennessee. Only in-frame clones appear in the TCRdb table, and some are missing; sequencing was by immunoSEQ multiplex PCR. The sample records about 2 million clones, 85% to 95% being singletons. V was shortened by 3 bases and J by 9 bases, with 14 bases between the two germline ends. The CDR3 totals 14 residues. Germline V gene sequence: CDR1 MNHEY, CDR2 SMNVEV (reference sequence). The source of the sample is a study of shared clonotypes between healthy human individuals. Findings and caveats of the study: The sharing of about 5% of naive CD4 clonotypes was seen across a few donors.

This receptor was taken from a man aged 18 to 35 in good health. Input material: naive CD4+ T cells sorted from blood. As to subset: CD45RA+ positively selected. The V call is TRBV27, the J call TRBJ2-2, with D tentatively TRBD1 or TRBD2 (6 bases each). CDR3 DNA sequence: TGTGCCAGCAGTTTGCTCGGGGGCACGCGGGAGCTGTTTTTT. Amino acids: CASSLLGGTRELFF.